This TCR beta chain was obtained from a study of shared clonotypes between healthy human individuals. This clone was seen only once. The data were produced by immunoSEQ multiplex PCR, yet TCRdb's version contains in-frame clones alone and is incomplete. The repertoire consists of hundreds of thousands of clones, with less than 80% occurring once and the leading ten covering around 2%. The ends lost 7 bases at V and 13 bases at J; junction bases unmatched: 12. The germline gives CDR1 MNHNS, CDR2 SASEGT. The length of the CDR3 is 13 residues. V usage is TRBV6-1 and J usage is TRBJ1-4; TRBD1 agrees at 7 bases. The sequence came from a woman in her 30s in good health. The material sequenced was memory CD4+ T cells sorted from blood. Specified subset: CD45RA-negative fraction. CDR3 sequence: CASNRDSPMGLFF. In DNA, the CDR3 is TGTGCCAGCAACCGGGACAGCCCGATGGGACTGTTTTTT.